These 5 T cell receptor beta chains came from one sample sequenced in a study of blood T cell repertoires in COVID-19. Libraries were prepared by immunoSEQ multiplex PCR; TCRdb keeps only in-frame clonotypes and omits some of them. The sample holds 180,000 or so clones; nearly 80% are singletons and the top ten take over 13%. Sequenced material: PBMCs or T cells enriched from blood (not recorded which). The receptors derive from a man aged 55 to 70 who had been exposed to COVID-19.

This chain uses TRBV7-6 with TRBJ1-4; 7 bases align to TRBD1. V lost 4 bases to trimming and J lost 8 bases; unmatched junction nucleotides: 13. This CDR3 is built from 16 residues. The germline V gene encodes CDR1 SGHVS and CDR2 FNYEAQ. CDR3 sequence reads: CASSWPPGGRIEKLFF. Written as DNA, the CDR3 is TGTGCCAGCAGCTGGCCCCCAGGGGGGAGAATCGAAAAACTGTTTTTT.

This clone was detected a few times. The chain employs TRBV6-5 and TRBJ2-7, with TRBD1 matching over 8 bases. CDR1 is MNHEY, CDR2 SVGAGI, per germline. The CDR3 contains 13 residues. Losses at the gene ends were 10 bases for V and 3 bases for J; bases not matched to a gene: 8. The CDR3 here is CATTRGLGYEQYF. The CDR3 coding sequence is TGTGCCACCACCAGGGGGCTTGGCTACGAGCAGTACTTC.

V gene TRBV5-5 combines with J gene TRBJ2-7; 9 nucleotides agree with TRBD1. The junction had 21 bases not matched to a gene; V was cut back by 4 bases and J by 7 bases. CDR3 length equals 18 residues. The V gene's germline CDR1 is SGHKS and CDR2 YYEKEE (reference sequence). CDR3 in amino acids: CASSAPGQGWSGMTEQYF. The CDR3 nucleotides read TGTGCCAGCAGCGCTCCGGGACAGGGTTGGAGCGGGATGACGGAGCAGTACTTC.

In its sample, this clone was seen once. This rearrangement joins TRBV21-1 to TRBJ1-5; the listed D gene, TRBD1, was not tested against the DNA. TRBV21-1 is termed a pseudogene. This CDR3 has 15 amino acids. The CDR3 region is CASPWGQVGNQPQHF. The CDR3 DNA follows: TGTGCCAGCCCCTGGGGACAGGTTGGCAATCAGCCCCAGCATTTT.

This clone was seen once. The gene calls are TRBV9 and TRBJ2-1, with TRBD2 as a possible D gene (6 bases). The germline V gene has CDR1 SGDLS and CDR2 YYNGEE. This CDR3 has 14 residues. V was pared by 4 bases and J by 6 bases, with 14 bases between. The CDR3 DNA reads TGTGCCAGCAGCCCACGGGGCGGGATCAATGAGCAGTTCTTC. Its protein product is CASSPRGGINEQFF.